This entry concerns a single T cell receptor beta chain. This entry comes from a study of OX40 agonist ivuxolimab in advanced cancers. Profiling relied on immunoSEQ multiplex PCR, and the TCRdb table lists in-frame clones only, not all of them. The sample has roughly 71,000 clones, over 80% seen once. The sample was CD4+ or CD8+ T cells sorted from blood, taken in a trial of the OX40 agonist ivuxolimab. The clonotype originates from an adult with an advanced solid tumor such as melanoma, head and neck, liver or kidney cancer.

CDR3 DNA: TGTGCCTGGAGTGCCAGGACAGGGAGGACAGATACGCAGTATTTT. Its protein is CAWSARTGRTDTQYF. The V and J genes are TRBV30 and TRBJ2-3; TRBD1 aligns across 8 bases. Germline CDR1 and CDR2: GTSNPN and SVGIG (reference sequence). The CDR3 length is 15 residues. The junction had 6 bases not matched to a gene; V was cut back by 1 base and J by 3 bases. Full variable domain (outside the CDR3, taken from reference TRBV30 and TRBJ2-3): SQTIHQWPATLVQPVGSPLSLECTVEGTSNPNLYWYRQAAGRGLQLLFYSVGIGQISSEVPQNLSASRPQDRQFILSSKKLLLSDSGFYLCAWSARTGRTDTQYFGPGTRLTVL.